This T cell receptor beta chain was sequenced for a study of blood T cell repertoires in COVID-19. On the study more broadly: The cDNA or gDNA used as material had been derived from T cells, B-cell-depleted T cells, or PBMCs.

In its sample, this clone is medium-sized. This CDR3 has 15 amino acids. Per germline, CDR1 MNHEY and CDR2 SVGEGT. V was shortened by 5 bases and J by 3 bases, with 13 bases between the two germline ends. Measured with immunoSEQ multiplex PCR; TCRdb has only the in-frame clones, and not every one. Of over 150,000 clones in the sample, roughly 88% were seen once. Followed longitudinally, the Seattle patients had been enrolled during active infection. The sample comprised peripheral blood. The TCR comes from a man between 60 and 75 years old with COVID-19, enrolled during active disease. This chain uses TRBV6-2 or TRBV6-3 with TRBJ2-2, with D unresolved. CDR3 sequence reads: CASSPSGRDTGELFF. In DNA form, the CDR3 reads TGTGCCAGCAGTCCCTCGGGTCGGGACACCGGGGAGCTGTTTTTT.